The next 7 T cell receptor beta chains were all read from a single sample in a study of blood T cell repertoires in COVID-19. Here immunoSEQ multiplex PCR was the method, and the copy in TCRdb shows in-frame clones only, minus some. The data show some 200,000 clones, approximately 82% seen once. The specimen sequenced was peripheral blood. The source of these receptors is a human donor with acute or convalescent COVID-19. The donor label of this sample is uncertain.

CDR3 nucleotide sequence: TGTGCCACCAGTGATCCGCAAGCGGGAGAATCACGTGAGCAGTTCTTC. Translation: CATSDPQAGESREQFF. The rearrangement joins TRBV24-1 to TRBJ2-1, with TRBD2 identical over 8 bases. Germline V CDR1 and CDR2: KGHDR, SFDVKD. Trimming removed 3 bases from V and 9 bases from J; junction bases left unmatched: 12. The CDR3 runs 16 residues.

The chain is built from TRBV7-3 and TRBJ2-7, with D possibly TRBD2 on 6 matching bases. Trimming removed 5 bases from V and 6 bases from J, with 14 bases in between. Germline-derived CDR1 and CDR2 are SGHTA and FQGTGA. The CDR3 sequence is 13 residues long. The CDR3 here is CASSPRGSAEQYF. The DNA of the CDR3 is TGTGCCAGCAGCCCACGGGGGTCCGCCGAGCAGTACTTC.

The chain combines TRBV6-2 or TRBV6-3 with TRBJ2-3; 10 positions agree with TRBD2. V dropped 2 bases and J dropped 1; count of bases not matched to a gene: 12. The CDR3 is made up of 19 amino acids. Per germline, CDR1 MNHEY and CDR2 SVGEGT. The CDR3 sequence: CASSYTLAGALGGTDTQYF. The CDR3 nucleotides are TGTGCCAGCAGTTACACCCTAGCGGGAGCCCTAGGAGGCACAGATACGCAGTATTTT.

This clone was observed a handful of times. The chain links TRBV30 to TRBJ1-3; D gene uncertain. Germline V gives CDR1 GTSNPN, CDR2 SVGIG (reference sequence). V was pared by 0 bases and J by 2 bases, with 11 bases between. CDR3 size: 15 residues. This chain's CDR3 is CAWSVQRVAGNTIYF. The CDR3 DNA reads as TGTGCCTGGAGTGTACAGAGGGTAGCTGGAAACACCATATATTTT.

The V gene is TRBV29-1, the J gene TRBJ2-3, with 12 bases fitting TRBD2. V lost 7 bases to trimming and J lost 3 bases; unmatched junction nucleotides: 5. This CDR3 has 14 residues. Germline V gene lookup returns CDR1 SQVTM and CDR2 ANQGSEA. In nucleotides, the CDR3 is TGCAGCGCGCCGACTAGCGGGAGTACAGATACGCAGTATTTT. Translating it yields CSAPTSGSTDTQYF.

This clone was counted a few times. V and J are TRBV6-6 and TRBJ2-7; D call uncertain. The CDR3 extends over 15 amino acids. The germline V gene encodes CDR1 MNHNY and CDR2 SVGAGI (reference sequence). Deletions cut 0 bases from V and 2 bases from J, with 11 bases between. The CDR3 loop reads CASSYSEMSAYEQYF. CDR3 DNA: TGTGCCAGCAGTTACTCGGAAATGAGCGCCTACGAGCAGTACTTC.

The DNA for the CDR3 is TGTGCCAGCAGCTTGGAGGGTGCGGGGCCCACCGGGGAGCTGTTTTTT. It specifies CASSLEGAGPTGELFF. This chain connects TRBV5-4 to TRBJ2-2; a weak D match, TRBD2 (6 bases). V lost 0 bases and J lost 4, with 13 bases in between. Germline CDR1 reads SGHNT; CDR2 reads YYREEE (reference sequence). The CDR3 sequence is 16 residues long.